This TCR beta chain was observed in a study of cytomegalovirus exposure and HLA in healthy donors. Study summary: Assignment to the Caucasian-associated ancestry cluster applied to approximately 80% of the approximately 400 genotyped donors. General study points: Common viral pathogens seemed, in a later analysis, to connect with several of the most significant clusters.

Germline CDR1 reads ENHRY; CDR2 reads SYGVKD. Trimming left V 8 bases short and J 4 bases short, with 15 bases between. The length of the CDR3 is 14 residues. This clone has just one count. Antigen: not known. PCR primers comprised 60 Vbeta and 13 Jbeta primers. Produced via immunoSEQ multiplex PCR; TCRdb's table is partial and in-frame only. The sample records about 170,000 clones, about three quarters being singletons. This TCR came from a woman under 40 in good health and CMV-seropositive. The rearrangement links TRBV10-3 to TRBJ2-1; TRBD2 might be the D (6 bases). The sample taken for sequencing was PBMCs. The CDR3 coding sequence is TGTGCCATCGGTCCGGGACTCCTATACAATGAGCAGTTCTTC. The encoded protein is CAIGPGLLYNEQFF.